Shown below are 31 T cell receptor beta chains from a single sample sequenced in a study of CD4+ T cells in melanoma (dated by TCRdb to 2022 to 2024). The receptor library was made with the immunoSEQ multiplex PCR assay. Entries here come from immuneACCESS through TCRdb and include only in-frame sequences with V and J called. Some clones fail to appear in such tables; in the studies checked, an unresolved V gene covers under half of the shortfall, and the cause of the remainder is unknown. The sample profile shows roughly 10,000 clones; about three quarters of them were found once. The top ten clonotypes cover approximately 21% of the sample. Material for sequencing was cells from a culture (not recorded whether cultured in vitro). The source is a human donor with melanoma.

The V call is TRBV10-1, the J call TRBJ2-3; D is ambiguous. CDR1 is WNHNN, CDR2 SYGVQD, per germline (reference sequence). This CDR3 has 14 amino acids. V was pared by 0 bases and J by 6 bases, with 10 bases between. The CDR3 DNA follows: TGCGCCAGCAGTGAGTCAGGCCGGTTCGATACGCAGTATTTT. This encodes CASSESGRFDTQYF.

The sample holds a few counts of this clone. The CDR3 is CASRPVGRGNYGYTF. In DNA, the CDR3 is TGCGCCAGCAGGCCTGTGGGGCGGGGTAACTATGGCTACACCTTC. The genes are TRBV5-1 and TRBJ1-2; tentatively, D is TRBD1 (5 bases). CDR3 length equals 15 residues. V was cut by 5 bases and J by 1 base, with 15 bases left in between. Germline V gene data show CDR1 as SGHRS and CDR2 as YFSETQ.

V gene TRBV7-8 combines with J gene TRBJ1-3; 7 bases align to TRBD1. The CDR3 is made up of 15 amino acids. CDR1 is SGHVS and CDR2 is FQNEAQ in the germline V gene. V gave up 4 bases and J gave up 2 bases; unmatched junction bases: 5. CDR3: CASSSRTGAGNTIYF. DNA for the CDR3: TGTGCCAGCAGCTCTCGAACAGGGGCTGGAAACACCATATATTTT.

This clone was recorded a few times. The CDR3 loop reads CASSQARGGLNTEAFF. CDR3 nucleotide sequence: TGCGCCAGCAGCCAAGCTCGCGGTGGGTTGAACACTGAAGCTTTCTTT. The chain employs TRBV4-1 and TRBJ1-1, with no clear D. The CDR3 length is 16 residues. Germline V gives CDR1 MGHRA, CDR2 YSYEKL. The V gene lost 1 base and the J gene lost 0 bases, with 12 bases spanning the gap.

This chain joins TRBV2 and TRBJ2-1, with TRBD2 identical over 8 bases. The CDR3 is 15 residues long. V lost 5 bases and J lost 4; bases outside the gene matches: 7. CDR1 SNHLY and CDR2 FYNNEI come from the germline V gene. CDR3 DNA: TGTGCCAGCAGTCCTTCGGGGGGGTCTTACAATGAGCAGTTCTTC. As protein: CASSPSGGSYNEQFF. Drawing the rest from reference TRBV2 and TRBJ2-1, the complete variable domain is EPEVTQTPSHQVTQMGQEVILRCVPISNHLYFYWYRQILGQKVEFLVSFYNNEISEKSEIFDDQFSVERPDGSNFTLKIRSTKLEDSAMYFCASSPSGGSYNEQFFGPGTRLTVL.

In this sample, this clone turned up a few times. The chain combines TRBV5-5 with TRBJ1-5; D perhaps matches TRBD1 (6 bases). The CDR3 is made up of 14 amino acids. In germline, CDR1 is SGHKS, CDR2 YYEKEE (reference sequence). V was trimmed by 4 bases and J by 1 base, leaving 9 bases between them. The CDR3 loop reads CASSKGQSNQPQHF. The CDR3 nucleotides read TGTGCCAGCAGCAAAGGACAGAGCAATCAGCCCCAGCATTTT.

The CDR3 DNA sequence: TGTGCCAGCAGTGAAGCGCTCCAAGGACAGGGCCGCTTAGAAGAGACCCAGTACTTC. Translation gives CASSEALQGQGRLEETQYF. The chain has TRBV2 and TRBJ2-5, with 8 bases aligning to TRBD1. The ends lost 0 bases at V and 3 bases at J; junction bases unmatched: 15. CDR3 length equals 19 residues. Germline lookup yields CDR1 SNHLY and CDR2 FYNNEI.

The chain is built from TRBV2 and TRBJ2-7, with D unresolved. Germline V CDR1 and CDR2: SNHLY, FYNNEI. The germline V and J ends were trimmed by 7 bases and 1 base, with 11 bases remaining between them. This CDR3 spans 13 amino acids. The CDR3 protein is CASTIPLSYEQYF. DNA for the CDR3: TGTGCCAGCACCATCCCGTTATCCTACGAGCAGTACTTC.

By sample fraction, this clone is medium-sized. This chain uses TRBV19 with TRBJ2-7; TRBD2 matches at 14 bases. V shed 5 bases and J 0 bases; nucleotides not matched to a gene: 15. This CDR3 comprises 20 residues. Germline values: CDR1 LNHDA, CDR2 SQIVND (reference sequence). The CDR3 loop is CASSPYPGLAGGKTSYEQYF. DNA for the CDR3: TGTGCCAGTAGTCCATACCCCGGACTAGCGGGGGGAAAGACCTCCTACGAGCAGTACTTC.

Concerning this clone: Mismatch with germline at one junction end may stem from a read error. This chain connects TRBV5-6 to TRBJ2-2; D might be TRBD2 (5 bases). Germline loops: CDR1 SGHDT, CDR2 YYEEEE. The CDR3 is made up of 15 amino acids. For the CDR3, the DNA is TGTGCCAGCAGCTTAGGCGGACTCGAACACCGGGGAGCTGTTTTT. Translating gives CASSLGGLEHRGAVF.

The chain combines TRBV29-1 with TRBJ2-3, with D maybe TRBD1 (6 bases). In germline, CDR1 is SQVTM, CDR2 ANQGSEA. The CDR3 has 13 residues. V lost 6 bases and J lost 8, with 18 bases in between. The CDR3 DNA sequence: TGCAGCGTAGAACCCGGGGACACCTCTACGCAGTATTTT. The encoded protein is CSVEPGDTSTQYF.

The CDR3 DNA sequence: TGTGCCAGCAGCTTAGTGACAGGACGGGACACCGGGGAGCTGTTTTTT. It codes for CASSLVTGRDTGELFF. The chain links TRBV7-9 to TRBJ2-2; a weak D match, TRBD1 (6 bases). The V end was cut by 1 base, the J end by 3 bases, with 12 bases between. The CDR3 consists of 16 residues. Germline loops: CDR1 SEHNR, CDR2 FQNEAQ (reference sequence).

The chain is built from TRBV2 and TRBJ2-3; either TRBD1 or TRBD2 may fit D (5 bases each). The CDR3 has 14 amino acids. Germline V lookup: CDR1 SNHLY, CDR2 FYNNEI. Trimming removed 6 bases from V and 1 base from J, with 11 bases in between. CDR3 in DNA: TGTGCCAGCAGCCGGGACCTCGGCACAGATACGCAGTATTTT. Translation: CASSRDLGTDTQYF. The full variable domain, in which reference TRBV2 and TRBJ2-3 provide the parts outside the CDR3, is EPEVTQTPSHQVTQMGQEVILRCVPISNHLYFYWYRQILGQKVEFLVSFYNNEISEKSEIFDDQFSVERPDGSNFTLKIRSTKLEDSAMYFCASSRDLGTDTQYFGPGTRLTVL.

The chain uses TRBV6-6 and TRBJ1-2, with D possibly TRBD1 on 6 matching bases. Germline V gives CDR1 MNHNY, CDR2 SVGAGI (reference sequence). With 2 bases removed from V and 10 bases from J, the gap between germline ends came to 23 bases. This CDR3 has 16 residues. CDR3 nucleotides: TGTGCCAGCAGTTACGGGACATCCCCGTCCAATCCATACTACACCTTC. It is translated as CASSYGTSPSNPYYTF.

The chain is built from TRBV11-2 and TRBJ2-7, with 9 positions matching TRBD1. The germline gives CDR1 SGHAT, CDR2 FQNNGV. CDR3 length: 12 amino acids. V shed 5 bases and J 6 bases; nucleotides not matched to a gene: 2. CDR3 region: CASSRDRAEQYF. The CDR3 coding sequence is TGTGCCAGCAGCCGGGACAGGGCCGAGCAGTACTTC.

This rearrangement joins TRBV5-1 to TRBJ2-5, with 11 bases identical to TRBD1. Germline V lookup: CDR1 SGHRS, CDR2 YFSETQ. The CDR3 runs 14 residues. Trimming at V came to 4 bases and at J to 4 bases, leaving 3 bases not matched to a gene. In nucleotides, the CDR3 is TGCGCCAGCAGCCCCGGGACAGGGGGAGAGACCCAGTACTTC. Protein product: CASSPGTGGETQYF.

The chain combines TRBV30 with TRBJ1-3; TRBD1 matches at 8 bases. This CDR3 comprises 13 residues. Germline lookup yields CDR1 GTSNPN and CDR2 SVGIG (reference sequence). Trimming cost V 3 bases and J 3 bases; bases outside gene matches: 1. CDR3 DNA sequence: TGTGCCTGGAGAACAGGGGGTGGAAACACCATATATTTT. Translated: CAWRTGGGNTIYF.

V and J are TRBV6-1 and TRBJ1-1, with D possibly matching TRBD1 (5 bases). Looked up from germline, CDR1 is MNHNS and CDR2 is SASEGT. V lost 2 bases to trimming and J lost 5 bases, with 15 bases between them. This CDR3 spans 15 amino acids. CDR3 bases: TGTGCCAGCAGTGAAAACCTTAGGGGAGGAACTGAAGCTTTCTTT. Translated: CASSENLRGGTEAFF.

The rearrangement uses TRBV19 and TRBJ2-3; maybe TRBD1 (5 bases). The CDR3 contains 15 residues. CDR1 and CDR2 from the germline V gene are LNHDA and SQIVND (reference sequence). V shed 3 bases and J shed 1 base, with 11 bases lying between them. The CDR3 spells CASSIGSRGTDTQYF. The CDR3 nucleotides are TGTGCCAGTAGTATTGGTAGCAGGGGCACAGATACGCAGTATTTT.

The V gene is TRBV29-1, the J gene TRBJ2-7; possibly TRBD1 for D (5 bases). CDR3 size: 12 residues. Trimming removed 2 bases from V and 7 bases from J, with 12 bases in between. CDR1 is SQVTM, CDR2 ANQGSEA, per germline. The CDR3 region is CSVELSRVEQYF. The CDR3 DNA sequence: TGCAGCGTTGAATTGAGCAGGGTTGAGCAGTACTTC.

This clone was seen only once. This chain connects TRBV7-3 to TRBJ2-3; the D is unclear. Germline CDR1 is SGHTA and CDR2 is FQGTGA. V was clipped by 2 bases and J by 4 bases, with 7 bases between them. There are 13 residues in the CDR3. This CDR3 reads CASSLAKPDTQYF. CDR3 in DNA: TGTGCCAGCAGCTTAGCAAAGCCAGATACGCAGTATTTT.

The rearrangement joins TRBV30 to TRBJ1-2; D is undetermined. Germline CDR1 reads GTSNPN; CDR2 reads SVGIG (reference sequence). This CDR3 region has 9 residues. This chain's CDR3 is CAVNYGYTF. As DNA, the CDR3 is TGTGCAGTCAACTATGGCTACACCTTC.

The V and J genes are TRBV12-3 or TRBV12-4 and TRBJ2-1, with D possibly called TRBD1 or TRBD2 (6 bases each). The CDR3 extends over 13 amino acids. The germline V and J ends were trimmed by 5 bases and 7 bases, with 12 bases remaining between them. CDR3 sequence reads: CASSLRGRNEQFF. The CDR3 DNA is TGTGCCAGCAGTCTCCGGGGGCGGAATGAGCAGTTCTTC.

V and J are TRBV9 and TRBJ2-1; the match to TRBD2 covers 9 bases. Trimming cost V 3 bases and J 6 bases; bases outside gene matches: 4. The CDR3 is made up of 14 amino acids. Germline V gene lookup returns CDR1 SGDLS and CDR2 YYNGEE. CDR3 residues: CASSDGGGGNEQFF. In DNA form, the CDR3 reads TGTGCCAGCAGCGACGGCGGGGGGGGCAATGAGCAGTTCTTC. Based on the CDR3 plus reference TRBV9 and TRBJ2-1, the full variable domain is DSGVTQTPKHLITATGQRVTLRCSPRSGDLSVYWYQQSLDQGLQFLIQYYNGEERAKGNILERFSAQQFPDLHSELNLSSLELGDSALYFCASSDGGGGNEQFFGPGTRLTVL.

The chain couples TRBV24-1 to TRBJ2-3; the match to TRBD2 covers 11 bases. The J segment lost 2 bases and the V segment lost 3 bases, leaving 6 bases of the junction unmatched. CDR3 length equals 17 residues. Germline V gene sequence: CDR1 KGHDR, CDR2 SFDVKD. CDR3 nucleotide sequence: TGTGCCACCAGTGATCGACTAGCGGGGCGGATCACAGATACGCAGTATTTT. This encodes CATSDRLAGRITDTQYF.

The V call is TRBV28, the J call TRBJ2-5; unclear D gene. The length of the CDR3 is 14 residues. Germline-derived CDR1 and CDR2 are MDHEN and SYDVKM. V gave up 2 bases and J gave up 2 bases, with 9 bases separating them. CDR3 coding DNA: TGTGCCAGCAGTTTAATCGGCAGACAAGAGACCCAGTACTTC. Translating gives CASSLIGRQETQYF.

This sequence joins TRBV6-1 and TRBJ1-1; no firm D call. Looked up from germline, CDR1 is MNHNS and CDR2 is SASEGT. V dropped 3 bases and J dropped 3 bases, with 11 bases sitting between them. The CDR3 is 14 amino acids. The CDR3 loop reads CASSDPGLYTEAFF. The CDR3 nucleotides read TGTGCCAGCAGTGACCCAGGTTTGTACACTGAAGCTTTCTTT.

This chain links TRBV9 with TRBJ1-2; 8 positions agree with TRBD1. CDR3 size: 16 residues. Trimming cost V 4 bases and J 3 bases; bases outside gene matches: 11. CDR1 SGDLS and CDR2 YYNGEE come from the germline V gene. CDR3 sequence reads: CASSSQGAGKDYGYTF. The CDR3 DNA follows: TGTGCCAGCAGCTCCCAGGGGGCAGGGAAAGACTATGGCTACACCTTC.

The chain recombines TRBV9 with TRBJ1-4; tentatively, D is TRBD1 (5 bases). Germline V gene lookup returns CDR1 SGDLS and CDR2 YYNGEE. Trimming took off 6 bases at V and 6 bases at J, with 15 bases between the two ends. The CDR3 extends over 14 amino acids. The CDR3 protein is CASTPTGTDEKLFF. CDR3 in DNA: TGTGCCAGCACACCCACGGGGACGGATGAAAAACTGTTTTTT.

The V call is TRBV18, the J call TRBJ1-1; D may be TRBD1 (6 bases). Looked up from germline, CDR1 is KGHSH and CDR2 is LQKENI. The V and J ends lost 1 base and 4 bases respectively, with 7 bases between them. The CDR3 runs to 13 residues. CDR3 in amino acids: CASSPQGGTEAFF. The DNA of the CDR3 is TGTGCCAGCTCACCACAGGGGGGCACTGAAGCTTTCTTT.

This rearrangement joins TRBV25-1 to TRBJ2-1, with 9 bases lining up with TRBD2. The germline V gene has CDR1 MGHDK and CDR2 SYGVNS. The CDR3 is 16 amino acids. J was trimmed by 6 bases and V by 2 bases; bases with no gene match: 8. CDR3 protein: CASSEPGGLARNEQFF. The CDR3 bases are TGTGCCAGCAGTGAACCCGGGGGACTAGCACGCAATGAGCAGTTCTTC.